This T cell receptor (beta chain) came from a study of OX40 agonist ivuxolimab in advanced cancers. Background on the study: Averaging 60 years in age, with a range of roughly 23 to 80, the cohort was 82.7% male.

Concerning this clone itself: Its target is not known.

TCRdb's copy holds only in-frame clones and misses some; the assay was immunoSEQ multiplex PCR. This sample has tens of thousands of clones, with about 92% found just once. Trimming removed 0 bases from V and 0 bases from J, with 10 bases in between. The CDR3 is 16 amino acids. Germline V lookup: CDR1 SGDLS, CDR2 YYNGEE. Study-wide results and limits: Researchers did not determine the expanded peripheral T cells' antigen specificity. At 0.1 to 3.0 mg/kg and by week 6, CD4+ and CD8+ T cells in the blood had expanded clonally. Some of the lowest clonal expansion was seen in partial responders at 0.1-3.0 mg/kg.

This sample comprised CD4+ or CD8+ T cells sorted from blood, obtained in a trial of the OX40 agonist ivuxolimab. This receptor was obtained from an adult with an advanced solid tumor such as melanoma, head and neck, liver or kidney cancer. The V call is TRBV9, the J call TRBJ1-3, with D tentatively TRBD1 (6 bases). CDR3 region: CASSVESGVSGNTIYF. CDR3 sequence (DNA): TGTGCCAGCAGCGTAGAATCAGGGGTCTCTGGAAACACCATATATTTT.